This T cell receptor beta chain was documented in a study of blood T cell repertoires in COVID-19. Overall study: Researchers got acute and convalescent COVID-19 samples from the United States, Italy and Spain. In each case, the material was cDNA or gDNA derived from T cells, B-cell-depleted T cells, or PBMCs.

As originally analysed: How many nucleated cells were present was estimated from reference gene primer amplification. Libraries were prepared by immunoSEQ multiplex PCR; TCRdb keeps only in-frame clonotypes and omits some of them. The V and J calls and the clone size are those of that table, but D and trimming were determined from the DNA. In the table there are some 150,000 clones, 84% of which are singletons. The germline V gene encodes CDR1 LGHNA and CDR2 YSLEER. The CDR3 spans 17 residues. The ends lost 3 bases at V and 4 bases at J; junction bases unmatched: 10. The J gene is TRBJ2-1, the V gene TRBV4-3, with 9 bases lining up with TRBD2. The sample was peripheral blood. The sequence was collected from a woman aged 50 to 60 in a cohort sampled during active or convalescent COVID-19. CDR3 in DNA: TGCGCCAGCAGCCAGGGTGGTAGCGGGGGAATATACAATGAGCAGTTCTTC. This encodes CASSQGGSGGIYNEQFF.